The clone carrying this TCR beta chain turned up a few times. Primed by a sample-barcoded 5' primer and a J-beta primer mix, a second PCR proceeded for about 6 to 12 cycles. TCRdb analysed the 5' RACE reads with MiXCR anew, one entry per CDR3 protein. The sample has some 1.5 million distinct CDR3 sequences, over 25% seen once. This record comes from a study of blood T cells in healthy people across ages. Trimming took 3 bases from V and 5 from J; bases not matched to a gene: 11. CDR1 and CDR2 (germline): GTSNPN, SVGIG (reference sequence). The CDR3 is 15 residues long. The sequencing input was blood. The chain joins TRBV30 to TRBJ2-5, with TRBD1 identical over 8 bases. This TCR was recovered from a woman under 40 in good health. CDR3 sequence reads: CAWREGQGGSETQYF. The DNA of the CDR3 is TGTGCCTGGAGAGAAGGACAGGGAGGTTCGGAGACCCAGTACTTC.